The rows below give T cell receptor beta chains drawn from one sample of a study of blood T cell repertoires in COVID-19. The assay was immunoSEQ multiplex PCR, and TCRdb's table has in-frame clones only and misses some. The sample shows 200,000 or so clones, roughly 76% of them seen only once. The sample was peripheral blood. The receptors were sampled from a woman of 80 years or more with COVID-19, enrolled during active disease. Each CDR3 is given with its conserved first and last residue. D genes are given only for firm matches. Some rows mark clone size as missing; the rest say once, few, many or name a class of expanded clone.

clone size: -; CDR3 length: 18; J gene: TRBJ2-3; D gene: TRBD1; V gene: TRBV5-5; CDR3 DNA: TGTGCCAGCAGCTTGGTTCAGGGGGCGAGGGTAGTTGCAGATACGCAGTATTTT; CDR3 protein: CASSLVQGARVVADTQYF
clone size: once; CDR3 length: 15; J gene: TRBJ2-1; D gene: -; V gene: TRBV6-5; CDR3 DNA: TGTGCCAGCAGTCCCACCGGGTTCGATCACAATGAGCAGTTCTTC; CDR3 protein: CASSPTGFDHNEQFF
clone size: -; CDR3 length: 18; J gene: TRBJ2-7; D gene: -; V gene: TRBV21-1; CDR3 DNA: TGTGCCAGCAGCACCCTTGGGCCGTATCTACCCCTCTCCTACGAGCAGTACTTC; CDR3 protein: CASSTLGPYLPLSYEQYF
clone size: few; CDR3 length: 15; J gene: TRBJ2-7; D gene: TRBD2; V gene: TRBV4-2; CDR3 DNA: TGTGCCAGCAGCCAAGCCGGGACTAGATCGTACGAGCAGTACTTC; CDR3 protein: CASSQAGTRSYEQYF
clone size: -; CDR3 length: 13; J gene: TRBJ2-1; D gene: -; V gene: TRBV5-6; CDR3 DNA: TGTGCCAGCAGCGCCGGTTCCTACAATGAGCAGTTCTTC; CDR3 protein: CASSAGSYNEQFF
clone size: once; CDR3 length: 17; J gene: TRBJ2-1; D gene: TRBD2; V gene: TRBV3-1/TRBV3-2; CDR3 DNA: TGTGCCAGCAGCCAACCTATAGCGGGAGGGCCCCGGGGTGAGCAGTTCTTC; CDR3 protein: CASSQPIAGGPRGEQFF
clone size: -; CDR3 length: 15; J gene: TRBJ2-1; D gene: TRBD2; V gene: TRBV9; CDR3 DNA: TGTGCCAGCAGCGTAGCTTTAGCTAGCGGTAGGGAGCAGTTCTTC; CDR3 protein: CASSVALASGREQFF
clone size: -; CDR3 length: 14; J gene: TRBJ2-7; D gene: TRBD2; V gene: TRBV3-1/TRBV3-2; CDR3 DNA: TGTGCCAGCAGCTTGAGCGGGGGCCCCTACGAGCAGTACTTC; CDR3 protein: CASSLSGGPYEQYF
clone size: once; CDR3 length: 13; J gene: TRBJ1-2; D gene: TRBD1; V gene: TRBV3-1/TRBV3-2; CDR3 DNA: TGTGCCAGCAGCCGACAGGGGGCGGCCAACTACACCTTC; CDR3 protein: CASSRQGAANYTF
clone size: -; CDR3 length: 13; J gene: TRBJ2-1; D gene: TRBD2; V gene: TRBV19; CDR3 DNA: TGTGCCAGTAGTATGCTAGCGGGAGTTAGAAAGTTCTTC; CDR3 protein: CASSMLAGVRKFF
clone size: -; CDR3 length: 15; J gene: TRBJ2-3; D gene: TRBD2; V gene: TRBV5-1; CDR3 DNA: TGCGCCAGCAGCCCAAGGGACTACCGCACAGATACGCAGTATTTT; CDR3 protein: CASSPRDYRTDTQYF
clone size: -; CDR3 length: 14; J gene: TRBJ1-2; D gene: TRBD1; V gene: TRBV28; CDR3 DNA: TGTGCCAGCAGTTTGACAGGGGAGGACTATGGCTACACCTTC; CDR3 protein: CASSLTGEDYGYTF
clone size: -; CDR3 length: 15; J gene: TRBJ2-1; D gene: TRBD2; V gene: TRBV7-2; CDR3 DNA: TGTGCCAGCAGCTCACCGGGACTAGCCATGAATGAGCAGTTCTTC; CDR3 protein: CASSSPGLAMNEQFF
clone size: -; CDR3 length: 15; J gene: TRBJ2-5; D gene: TRBD2; V gene: TRBV5-4; CDR3 DNA: TGTGCCAGCAGCTGGACTAGCGGGGGACAAGAGACCCAGTACTTC; CDR3 protein: CASSWTSGGQETQYF
clone size: -; CDR3 length: 15; J gene: TRBJ1-1; D gene: -; V gene: TRBV9; CDR3 DNA: TGTGCCAGCAGCGAACAGGGAAATCAGGACACTGAAGCTTTCTTT; CDR3 protein: CASSEQGNQDTEAFF
clone size: -; CDR3 length: 13; J gene: TRBJ2-7; D gene: -; V gene: TRBV5-4; CDR3 DNA: TGTGCCAGCAGCTGGAGGGACTCCTACGAGCAGTACTTC; CDR3 protein: CASSWRDSYEQYF
clone size: once; CDR3 length: 17; J gene: TRBJ2-7; D gene: TRBD1; V gene: TRBV18; CDR3 DNA: TGTGCCAGCTCCCCACCTTCGACCGACAGGGGGCTGGCCGAGCAGTACTTC; CDR3 protein: CASSPPSTDRGLAEQYF
clone size: few; CDR3 length: 16; J gene: TRBJ1-5; D gene: TRBD1; V gene: TRBV5-8; CDR3 DNA: TGTGCCAGCAGCTCCTCCTGGGACAGGGTGGACCAGCCCCAGCATTTT; CDR3 protein: CASSSSWDRVDQPQHF
clone size: -; CDR3 length: 15; J gene: TRBJ2-1; D gene: -; V gene: TRBV6-4; CDR3 DNA: TGTGCCAGCAGTGAGCGGGAAACCTCCTACAATGAGCAGTTCTTC; CDR3 protein: CASSERETSYNEQFF
clone size: -; CDR3 length: 15; J gene: TRBJ2-3; D gene: TRBD1; V gene: TRBV6-4; CDR3 DNA: TGTGCCAGCAGTGAAAGACAGGGTGGCGCAGATACGCAGTATTTT; CDR3 protein: CASSERQGGADTQYF
clone size: -; CDR3 length: 13; J gene: TRBJ1-1; D gene: -; V gene: TRBV19; CDR3 DNA: TGTGCCAGTAAACAGCAGCTTGACACTGAAGCTTTCTTT; CDR3 protein: CASKQQLDTEAFF
clone size: -; CDR3 length: 15; J gene: TRBJ2-3; D gene: TRBD2; V gene: TRBV2; CDR3 DNA: TGTGCCAGCAGTGAATTGGCGGGGGGCCTAGATACGCAGTATTTT; CDR3 protein: CASSELAGGLDTQYF
clone size: -; CDR3 length: 16; J gene: TRBJ1-1; D gene: -; V gene: TRBV6-6; CDR3 DNA: TGTGCCAGCAGTTACCCAACTAAACTCAGGGATACTGAAGCTTTCTTT; CDR3 protein: CASSYPTKLRDTEAFF
clone size: -; CDR3 length: 13; J gene: TRBJ2-2; D gene: -; V gene: TRBV27; CDR3 DNA: TGTGCCAGCAGTTTCGGGTTTGGCGGGGAGCTGTTTTTT; CDR3 protein: CASSFGFGGELFF
clone size: -; CDR3 length: 13; J gene: TRBJ2-7; D gene: -; V gene: TRBV18; CDR3 DNA: TGTGCCAGCTCACCACGCAGATCCTACGAGCAGTACTTC; CDR3 protein: CASSPRRSYEQYF
clone size: -; CDR3 length: 19; J gene: TRBJ2-3; D gene: TRBD2; V gene: TRBV11-3; CDR3 DNA: TGTGCCAGCAGCCTGGGACTAGCGGGGATGGGAGACGGCACAGATACGCAGTATTTT; CDR3 protein: CASSLGLAGMGDGTDTQYF
clone size: few; CDR3 length: 14; J gene: TRBJ1-2; D gene: -; V gene: TRBV7-9; CDR3 DNA: TGTGCCAGCAGCTTAGATGTCCAGGGCTATGGCTACACCTTC; CDR3 protein: CASSLDVQGYGYTF
clone size: -; CDR3 length: 14; J gene: TRBJ1-4; D gene: TRBD1; V gene: TRBV29-1; CDR3 DNA: TGCAGCGTCCGGGGGGTGGCAGGGGGCGAAAAACTGTTTTTT; CDR3 protein: CSVRGVAGGEKLFF
clone size: -; CDR3 length: 14; J gene: TRBJ2-1; D gene: TRBD2; V gene: TRBV5-6; CDR3 DNA: TGTGCCAGCAGAAGAACGACTAGCGGGCGGGAGCAGTTCTTC; CDR3 protein: CASRRTTSGREQFF
clone size: few; CDR3 length: 15; J gene: TRBJ2-1; D gene: TRBD2; V gene: TRBV5-1; CDR3 DNA: TGCGCCAGCAGCGAGGGACTAGCGGTGAACAATGAGCAGTTCTTC; CDR3 protein: CASSEGLAVNNEQFF
clone size: -; CDR3 length: 14; J gene: TRBJ1-2; D gene: TRBD1; V gene: TRBV29-1; CDR3 DNA: TGCAGCGTCGCTTCGACAGGGTTGACCTATGGCTACACCTTC; CDR3 protein: CSVASTGLTYGYTF
clone size: -; CDR3 length: 14; J gene: TRBJ1-5; D gene: -; V gene: TRBV2; CDR3 DNA: TGTGCCAGCAGTCCCCTCAGGGGAGATCAGCCCCAGCATTTT; CDR3 protein: CASSPLRGDQPQHF
clone size: -; CDR3 length: 15; J gene: TRBJ2-2; D gene: TRBD1; V gene: TRBV9; CDR3 DNA: TGTGCCAGCAGCTCATTAGGGGGCTATACCGGGGAGCTGTTTTTT; CDR3 protein: CASSSLGGYTGELFF
clone size: -; CDR3 length: 17; J gene: TRBJ2-4; D gene: TRBD2; V gene: TRBV9; CDR3 DNA: TGTGCCAGCAGCGTAGGGGCTAGCGGGTGGGCCAAAAACATTCAGTACTTC; CDR3 protein: CASSVGASGWAKNIQYF
clone size: few; CDR3 length: 15; J gene: TRBJ2-7; D gene: -; V gene: TRBV6-2/TRBV6-3; CDR3 DNA: TGTGCCAGCAGCATCGGGCTAGCCGTGACCTACGAGCAGTACTTC; CDR3 protein: CASSIGLAVTYEQYF
clone size: -; CDR3 length: 16; J gene: TRBJ1-5; D gene: -; V gene: TRBV7-2; CDR3 DNA: TGTGCCAGCAGCTTATGGGCGGGGGCGCATCCTCAGCCCCAGCATTTT; CDR3 protein: CASSLWAGAHPQPQHF
clone size: few; CDR3 length: 16; J gene: TRBJ2-7; D gene: TRBD2; V gene: TRBV2; CDR3 DNA: TGTGCCAGCAGTGGTCCGGGACTAGCGGCGTCCTACGAGCAGTACTTC; CDR3 protein: CASSGPGLAASYEQYF
clone size: -; CDR3 length: 15; J gene: TRBJ2-2; D gene: -; V gene: TRBV7-3; CDR3 DNA: TGTGCCAGCAGCTTAACTACCCCGGGCACCGGGGAGCTGTTTTTT; CDR3 protein: CASSLTTPGTGELFF
clone size: -; CDR3 length: 12; J gene: TRBJ2-5; D gene: -; V gene: TRBV6-2/TRBV6-3; CDR3 DNA: TGTGCCAGCAGTTACGCCAGCGGGACCCAGTACTTC; CDR3 protein: CASSYASGTQYF
clone size: -; CDR3 length: 12; J gene: TRBJ1-1; D gene: TRBD1; V gene: TRBV2; CDR3 DNA: TGTGCCAGCAAGGGGGACAGAAAGGGAGCTTTCTTT; CDR3 protein: CASKGDRKGAFF
clone size: -; CDR3 length: 14; J gene: TRBJ1-2; D gene: TRBD1; V gene: TRBV27; CDR3 DNA: TGTGCCAGCACCCCGACAGGGGAGGGCTATGGCTACACCTTC; CDR3 protein: CASTPTGEGYGYTF
clone size: -; CDR3 length: 14; J gene: TRBJ2-7; D gene: -; V gene: TRBV6-6; CDR3 DNA: TGTGCCAGCAGTGACAGTCACCGCTCCTACGAGCAGTACTTC; CDR3 protein: CASSDSHRSYEQYF
clone size: -; CDR3 length: 16; J gene: TRBJ2-3; D gene: TRBD2; V gene: TRBV5-1; CDR3 DNA: TGCGCCAGCAGCACGGGGACTAGCGGGAGCGCAGATACGCAGTATTTT; CDR3 protein: CASSTGTSGSADTQYF
clone size: -; CDR3 length: 15; J gene: TRBJ1-2; D gene: TRBD1; V gene: TRBV28; CDR3 DNA: TGTGCCACCTCACAAGGGGACAGAGCTAACTATGGCTACACCTTC; CDR3 protein: CATSQGDRANYGYTF
clone size: -; CDR3 length: 12; J gene: TRBJ2-2; D gene: -; V gene: TRBV5-1; CDR3 DNA: TGCGCCAGCAGCTTCTATACCGGGGAGCTGTTTTTT; CDR3 protein: CASSFYTGELFF
clone size: -; CDR3 length: 14; J gene: TRBJ2-7; D gene: TRBD1; V gene: TRBV28; CDR3 DNA: TGTGCCAGCAGTCTCCAGGGGGATGCCTACGAGCAGTACTTC; CDR3 protein: CASSLQGDAYEQYF
clone size: once; CDR3 length: 16; J gene: TRBJ2-7; D gene: TRBD1; V gene: TRBV3-1/TRBV3-2; CDR3 DNA: TGTGCCAGCAGCCAAGCCGGACAGGGGACAAACTACGAGCAGTACTTC; CDR3 protein: CASSQAGQGTNYEQYF
clone size: -; CDR3 length: 13; J gene: TRBJ1-2; D gene: -; V gene: TRBV19; CDR3 DNA: TGTGCCAGTAGGGAGGGGAAGGACTATGGCTACACCTTC; CDR3 protein: CASREGKDYGYTF
clone size: -; CDR3 length: 16; J gene: TRBJ1-3; D gene: -; V gene: TRBV7-2; CDR3 DNA: TGTGCCAGCAGCCTGGACAGAGGAATCTCTGGAAACACCATATATTTT; CDR3 protein: CASSLDRGISGNTIYF
clone size: -; CDR3 length: 13; J gene: TRBJ1-5; D gene: -; V gene: TRBV24-1; CDR3 DNA: TGTGCCACCAGTGGTTATAGCAATCAGCCCCAGCATTTT; CDR3 protein: CATSGYSNQPQHF
clone size: few; CDR3 length: 17; J gene: TRBJ2-3; D gene: -; V gene: TRBV7-8; CDR3 DNA: TGTGCCAGCAGCTCCCCGGGTGGAGGGTCCCTGGCAGATACGCAGTATTTT; CDR3 protein: CASSSPGGGSLADTQYF
clone size: once; CDR3 length: 17; J gene: TRBJ1-1; D gene: -; V gene: TRBV5-1; CDR3 DNA: TGCGCCAGCAGGAGCCGAGTTCTGGACAGTCCCGACACTGAAGCTTTCTTT; CDR3 protein: CASRSRVLDSPDTEAFF
clone size: -; CDR3 length: 13; J gene: TRBJ1-2; D gene: -; V gene: TRBV7-9; CDR3 DNA: TGTGCCAGCAGCTTAGGACAGAACTATGGCTACACCTTC; CDR3 protein: CASSLGQNYGYTF
clone size: -; CDR3 length: 13; J gene: TRBJ2-1; D gene: TRBD2; V gene: TRBV2; CDR3 DNA: TGTGCCAGCAGTAATGGACTAGCATCTGAGCAGTTCTTC; CDR3 protein: CASSNGLASEQFF
clone size: few; CDR3 length: 14; J gene: TRBJ2-7; D gene: TRBD1; V gene: TRBV18; CDR3 DNA: TGTGCCAGCTCACCGGGACAGAACTCCTACGAGCAGTACTTC; CDR3 protein: CASSPGQNSYEQYF
clone size: -; CDR3 length: 13; J gene: TRBJ1-6; D gene: -; V gene: TRBV30; CDR3 DNA: TGTGCCTGGAGCACAGGACGATATTCACCCCTCCACTTT; CDR3 protein: CAWSTGRYSPLHF
clone size: -; CDR3 length: 16; J gene: TRBJ2-3; D gene: TRBD2; V gene: TRBV4-2; CDR3 DNA: TGTGCCAGCAGCCAGCTTAGCGGGAGTAGCACAGATACGCAGTATTTT; CDR3 protein: CASSQLSGSSTDTQYF
clone size: -; CDR3 length: 13; J gene: TRBJ2-7; D gene: -; V gene: TRBV28; CDR3 DNA: TGTGCCAGCAGTTTCGACAACTCCTACGAGCAGTACTTC; CDR3 protein: CASSFDNSYEQYF
clone size: -; CDR3 length: 15; J gene: TRBJ2-3; D gene: -; V gene: TRBV29-1; CDR3 DNA: TGCAGCGTTGTCTCGGCGGTTCTTAGCACAGATACGCAGTATTTT; CDR3 protein: CSVVSAVLSTDTQYF